The 30 T cell receptor beta chains below were found in one sample sequenced in a study of identical twins listed by TCRdb under 2016. Receptor libraries were prepared by 5' RACE. TCRdb shows the sequencer as Illumina HiSeq 2000. TCRdb passed the public sequencing reads through fastp at Q25 and MiXCR, retaining productive beta sequences. Here each entry gathers all rows of one CDR3 protein and keeps the most common genes and DNA. The sample yields about 690,000 distinct CDR3 sequences; 5.5% to 6.5% were counted once. Roughly 1.6% of the sample is held by the ten biggest clonotypes. The sequenced material came from naive T cells sorted from blood. The cell subset or site label corresponds to: cells isolated with a human naive T-cell isolation kit. The receptors stem from a man between 18 and 29 years old in good health.

This clonotype was found many times. The chain recombines TRBV5-1 with TRBJ2-1; D may match TRBD1 or TRBD2 (5 bases each). The V and J ends lost 6 bases and 2 bases respectively, with 21 bases between them. In germline, CDR1 is SGHRS, CDR2 YFSETQ. This CDR3 contains 17 residues. CDR3: CASNNGPGRPTYNEQFF. In nucleotides, the CDR3 is TGCGCCAGCAACAACGGCCCGGGGCGGCCAACCTACAATGAGCAGTTCTTC.

This clonotype has a count of ten or more. V and J are TRBV5-1 and TRBJ2-1, with D unresolved. The CDR3 is 12 residues long. Per germline, CDR1 SGHRS and CDR2 YFSETQ. Trimming pared 4 bases from V and 5 bases from J, leaving 7 bases between. This chain's CDR3 is CASSHGDNEQFF. In DNA, the CDR3 is TGCGCCAGCAGCCACGGAGACAATGAGCAGTTCTTC.

This clonotype was seen many times. One junction end disagrees with the germline gene, perhaps due to a read error. The CDR3 is CATSDLINELFF. CDR3 nucleotides: TGTGCCACCAGTGATTTGATCAATGAGCTGTTCTTC. This sequence joins TRBV24-1 and TRBJ2-1; D is undetermined. The CDR3 is 12 amino acids. Germline lookup yields CDR1 KGHDR and CDR2 SFDVKD.

This clonotype was counted a few times. The chain has TRBV11-1 and TRBJ2-1; D possibly corresponds to TRBD2 (6 bases). Trimming removed 5 bases from V and 0 bases from J, with 14 bases in between. CDR3 length: 16 residues. Germline CDR1 and CDR2: SGHAT and FQDESV (reference sequence). The CDR3 sequence: CASSRDFPPSYNEQFF. The CDR3 coding sequence is TGTGCCAGCAGCCGGGACTTTCCGCCCTCCTACAATGAGCAGTTCTTC.

A few counts support this clonotype. The chain combines TRBV7-3 with TRBJ2-1; D is unclear. Trimming pared 7 bases from V and 2 bases from J, leaving 15 bases between. The CDR3 spans 15 residues. Germline CDR1 and CDR2: SGHTA and FQGTGA. In DNA form, the CDR3 reads TGTGCCAGCAAGTTTGGACCAAGCGCCTACAATGAGCAGTTCTTC. It translates to CASKFGPSAYNEQFF.

This clonotype was detected a few times. The gene calls are TRBV29-1 and TRBJ1-2; 8 positions agree with TRBD1. The length of the CDR3 is 14 residues. Germline assignment: CDR1 SQVTM and CDR2 ANQGSEA. V trimming: 6 bases; J trimming: 0 bases; junction bases outside the gene matches: 6. The CDR3 region is CSVGTGGPNYGYTF. The DNA for the CDR3 is TGCAGCGTGGGAACAGGGGGGCCTAACTATGGCTACACCTTC.

Many counts were recorded for this clonotype. This chain uses TRBV24-1 with TRBJ2-4; D gene uncertain. This CDR3 has 16 amino acids. CDR1 is KGHDR and CDR2 is SFDVKD in the germline V gene. Trimming removed 5 bases from V and 6 bases from J, with 19 bases in between. The CDR3: CATSADQGIVRNIQYF. The CDR3 nucleotides read TGTGCCACCAGTGCAGACCAAGGGATTGTCAGAAACATTCAGTACTTC.

Comments on this clonotype: With a much larger clone just one base away, this may be a read error. The CDR3 end shows no conserved phenylalanine or tryptophan, and so a read error is likely. V is TRBV10-3 and J is TRBJ1-5; possible D gene TRBD1, 5 bases. Germline values: CDR1 ENHRY, CDR2 SYGVKD. The V end was cut by 10 bases, the J end by 1 base, with 11 bases between. This CDR3 is built from 13 residues. Here the CDR3 reads CATGAASNQPQHI. The CDR3 DNA reads as TGTGCCACCGGGGCGGCAAGCAATCAGCCCCAGCATATT.

This clonotype was counted only a few times. The rearrangement links TRBV10-2 to TRBJ2-7, with 11 nucleotides matching TRBD2. V lost 7 bases to trimming and J lost 2 bases; unmatched junction nucleotides: 4. There are 14 residues in the CDR3. CDR1 and CDR2 from the germline V gene are WSHSY and SAAADI. This chain's CDR3 is CASMASGRPYEQYV. The DNA of the CDR3 is TGCGCCAGCATGGCTAGCGGGAGGCCCTACGAGCAGTACGTC.

The V gene is TRBV6-1, the J gene TRBJ1-5; D might be TRBD1 (6 bases). Germline CDR1 and CDR2: MNHNS and SASEGT. V dropped 6 bases and J dropped 6 bases, with 18 bases sitting between them. The CDR3 length is 15 residues. The CDR3 reads CASRGRRGEGQPQHF. Here the CDR3 DNA reads TGTGCCAGCAGAGGGAGAAGGGGGGAGGGTCAGCCCCAGCATTTT.

This clonotype was counted ten times or more. This rearrangement joins TRBV29-1 to TRBJ2-1, with D perhaps TRBD2 (5 bases). Trimming pared 2 bases from V and 3 bases from J, leaving 17 bases between. This CDR3 spans 16 amino acids. Per the germline V gene, CDR1 is SQVTM and CDR2 is ANQGSEA. The CDR3 region has the DNA TGCAGCGTTGAATCGTTGGACCGGACTCTCTACAATGAGCAGTTCTTC. Translating gives CSVESLDRTLYNEQFF.

This clonotype was counted ten times or more. The chain uses TRBV5-1 and TRBJ1-5, with TRBD1 as a possible D gene (5 bases). Germline values: CDR1 SGHRS, CDR2 YFSETQ. This CDR3 has 16 residues. The V end was cut by 0 bases, the J end by 0 bases, with 10 bases between. CDR3 coding DNA: TGCGCCAGCAGCTTGGAGGGGATTAATAGCAATCAGCCCCAGCATTTT. Amino acid sequence: CASSLEGINSNQPQHF.

This clonotype was found many times. The gene calls are TRBV12-3 or TRBV12-4 and TRBJ1-6; D unresolved. The V gene lost 5 bases and the J gene lost 7 bases, with 6 bases spanning the gap. The CDR3 totals 12 residues. The CDR3 DNA follows: TGTGCCAGCAGTGAAGGCAATTCACCCCTCCACTTT. Translation gives CASSEGNSPLHF.

There are many counts of this clonotype. V is TRBV27 and J is TRBJ2-2; tentative D call: TRBD2 (6 bases). V was clipped by 6 bases and J by 6 bases, with 23 bases between them. Germline values: CDR1 MNHEY, CDR2 SMNVEV (reference sequence). CDR3 size: 17 residues. The CDR3 is CASSTMYGGIAAGELFF. The CDR3 coding sequence is TGTGCCAGCAGCACGATGTACGGGGGTATTGCAGCCGGGGAGCTGTTTTTT.

This clonotype was observed at least ten times. V gene TRBV5-1 combines with J gene TRBJ2-7; 7 nucleotides agree with TRBD1. CDR1 and CDR2 (germline): SGHRS, YFSETQ. This CDR3 has 15 residues. Germline trimming cut 5 bases from V and 3 bases from J; bases unmatched to any gene: 11. CDR3 sequence: CASSKKGQPIYEQYF. In nucleotides, the CDR3 is TGCGCCAGCAGTAAAAAGGGACAGCCTATCTACGAGCAGTACTTC.

V usage is TRBV2 and J usage is TRBJ2-1; 7 bases are shared with TRBD2. This CDR3 has 15 amino acids. Germline V lookup: CDR1 SNHLY, CDR2 FYNNEI. V shed 2 bases, J shed 8 bases, and the junction held 9 bases outside the gene matches. Written as DNA, the CDR3 is TGTGCCAGCAGTGAATTAACGCGGGAGACAGATGAGCAGTTCTTC. Amino acids: CASSELTRETDEQFF.

This clonotype appeared many times. The genes are TRBV12-3 or TRBV12-4 and TRBJ2-7; D not certain. V lost 1 base and J lost 3, with 10 bases in between. This CDR3 region has 14 residues. The CDR3 loop reads CASSLDVGNYEQYV. CDR3 coding DNA: TGTGCCAGCAGTTTAGATGTAGGAAACTACGAGCAGTACGTC.

The rearrangement links TRBV19 to TRBJ2-7; 7 bases are shared with TRBD2. Germline CDR1 LNHDA, CDR2 SQIVND (reference sequence). V dropped 8 bases and J dropped 1; count of bases not matched to a gene: 14. The CDR3 contains 16 residues. The CDR3 DNA is TGTGCCAGTCCTGGGGGGGAGGGCCGGTCATCCTACGAGCAGTACGTC. Translation: CASPGGEGRSSYEQYV.

This clonotype has a count of ten or more. The genes are TRBV29-1 and TRBJ2-2, with 8 bases that match TRBD1. V was pared by 4 bases and J by 5 bases, with 0 bases of the junction left unmatched. From germline, CDR1 is SQVTM and CDR2 ANQGSEA. The CDR3 has 12 amino acids. The CDR3 reads CSVGDRTGELFF. CDR3 coding DNA: TGCAGCGTTGGGGACAGGACCGGGGAGCTGTTTTTT.

This clonotype was recorded at least ten times. This sequence joins TRBV20-1 and TRBJ2-3; TRBD2 agrees at 13 bases. Germline lookup yields CDR1 DFQATT and CDR2 SNEGSKA (reference sequence). Trimming cost V 3 bases and J 4 bases; bases outside gene matches: 4. The CDR3 is made up of 15 amino acids. The CDR3 DNA is TGCAGTGCTAGTCGACTAGCGGGAGGATCAGATACGCAGTATTTT. This sequence encodes CSASRLAGGSDTQYF.

There are many counts of this clonotype. The V gene is TRBV9, the J gene TRBJ2-1; D is ambiguous. Per the germline V gene, CDR1 is SGDLS and CDR2 is YYNGEE. V was pared by 3 bases and J by 6 bases, with 16 bases between. This CDR3 spans 15 amino acids. The CDR3 protein is CASSELEAFGNEQFF. The CDR3 DNA is TGTGCCAGCAGCGAGCTAGAGGCCTTCGGCAATGAGCAGTTCTTC.

This clonotype was detected ten times or more. The chain is built from TRBV12-3 or TRBV12-4 and TRBJ2-5; D is unresolved. The V and J ends lost 1 base and 5 bases respectively, with 14 bases between them. The CDR3 runs 15 residues. The CDR3 reads CASSLETWSLETQYF. The CDR3 bases are TGTGCCAGCAGTTTAGAAACTTGGAGTTTGGAGACCCAGTACTTC.

This clonotype has only a few counts. J is TRBJ2-5 and V is TRBV5-1; 7 bases fit TRBD1. V was clipped by 7 bases and J by 3 bases; unmatched bases: 9. The germline gives CDR1 SGHRS, CDR2 YFSETQ. The CDR3 totals 14 residues. The CDR3 spells CASGRGQAEETQYF. The DNA for the CDR3 is TGCGCCAGCGGAAGAGGACAGGCTGAAGAGACCCAGTACTTC.

CDR3 DNA sequence: TGCGCCAGCAGCTTGGATCGAGGGGGGTCCAAAAACATTCAGTACTTC. It codes for CASSLDRGGSKNIQYF. The chain couples TRBV5-1 to TRBJ2-4; the D call may be TRBD1 or TRBD2 (6 bases each). V lost 0 bases and J 2 bases, leaving 12 bases between the germline ends. The germline V gene has CDR1 SGHRS and CDR2 YFSETQ. This CDR3 spans 16 amino acids.

There are many counts of this clonotype. The rearrangement uses TRBV11-1 and TRBJ2-7; 11 bases are a match to TRBD1. Per the germline V gene, CDR1 is SGHAT and CDR2 is FQDESV (reference sequence). The CDR3 has 15 residues. V shed 5 bases, J shed 6 bases, and the junction held 9 bases outside the gene matches. CDR3 nucleotides: TGTGCCAGCAGCCCGGCCGGGACAGGGGGAGCCGAGCAGTACTTC. Protein: CASSPAGTGGAEQYF. Drawing the rest from reference TRBV11-1 and TRBJ2-7, the complete variable domain is EAEVAQSPRYKITEKSQAVAFWCDPISGHATLYWYRQILGQGPELLVQFQDESVVDDSQLPKDRFSAERLKGVDSTLKIQPAELGDSAMYLCASSPAGTGGAEQYFGPGTRLTVT.

This clonotype was seen ten or more times. The chain couples TRBV20-1 to TRBJ2-2; D is possibly TRBD2 (7 bases). This CDR3 spans 16 amino acids. CDR1 DFQATT and CDR2 SNEGSKA come from the germline V gene (reference sequence). V gave up 0 bases and J gave up 2 bases, with 13 bases separating them. In nucleotides, the CDR3 is TGCAGTGCTAGAGAAGAGGCGGGGGCTAACACCGGGGAGCTGTTTTTT. Translation: CSAREEAGANTGELFF.

This clonotype has only a few counts. The chain recombines TRBV25-1 with TRBJ1-2, with D possibly being TRBD1 (5 bases). The CDR3 spans 12 residues. Between the trimmed V and J ends, which lost 2 bases and 7 bases, there was a span of 8 bases. The germline V gene encodes CDR1 MGHDK and CDR2 SYGVNS. The CDR3 bases are TGTGCCAGCAGTGAACAGGGCGGTGGCTACACCTTC. Residues: CASSEQGGGYTF.

The table lists this clonotype with many counts. The chain has TRBV11-2 and TRBJ1-6, with D perhaps matching TRBD1 (6 bases). The germline V gene has CDR1 SGHAT and CDR2 FQNNGV. The V end lost 0 bases, the J end lost 9 bases, and 15 bases lay between the germline ends. This CDR3 spans 16 amino acids. CDR3: CASSLEPGQRGSPLHF. The CDR3 bases are TGTGCCAGCAGCTTAGAGCCCGGACAGCGGGGTTCACCCCTCCACTTT.

This clonotype was picked up many times. CDR3 nucleotide sequence: TGTGCCAGCAAACGGCAGGAATTCACAGATACGCAGTATTTT. Amino acids: CASKRQEFTDTQYF. The chain carries TRBV13 and TRBJ2-3; D is unresolved. The length of the CDR3 is 14 residues. The germline V gene has CDR1 PRHDT and CDR2 FYEKMQ (reference sequence). With 7 bases removed from V and 2 bases from J, the gap between germline ends came to 13 bases. Complete variable domain (other parts from reference TRBV13 and TRBJ2-3): AAGVIQSPRHLIKEKRETATLKCYPIPRHDTVYWYQQGPGQDPQFLISFYEKMQSDKGSIPDRFSAQQFSDYHSELNMSSLELGDSALYFCASKRQEFTDTQYFGPGTRLTVL.

This clonotype came up many times. This chain uses TRBV24-1 with TRBJ2-7; unclear D gene. With 6 bases removed from V and 1 base from J, the gap between germline ends came to 9 bases. This CDR3 comprises 13 residues. CDR1 and CDR2 (germline): KGHDR, SFDVKD. CDR3 nucleotide sequence: TGTGCCACCAGTATCGCATCGTCCTACGAGCAGTACGTC. Amino acids: CATSIASSYEQYV.